A selection of T cell receptor beta chains follows, all from one sample in a study of blood T cell repertoires in COVID-19. Method: immunoSEQ multiplex PCR; TCRdb's copy keeps in-frame clones and lacks some. The sample has 260,000 or so clones; about 91% are singletons. The specimen was PBMCs or T cells enriched from blood (not recorded which). The receptor set was obtained from a woman in her thirties or forties with acute COVID-19. Each CDR3 is given with its conserved first and last residue. Each record gives: D gene, V gene, clone size, J gene, CDR3 protein, CDR3 DNA. A D gene is named only where the DNA matches it firmly. Some rows have no size entry. The others give once, few or many, or a class for an expanded clone.

D gene: TRBD1
V gene: TRBV28
clone size: once
J gene: TRBJ1-2
CDR3 protein: CASSRQAPSRDRAYGYTF
CDR3 DNA: TGTGCCAGCAGTCGTCAGGCCCCCTCCCGGGACAGAGCCTATGGCTACACCTTC

D gene: .
V gene: TRBV6-5
clone size: .
J gene: TRBJ1-4
CDR3 protein: CASRTGRRNEKLFF
CDR3 DNA: TGTGCCAGCAGAACAGGCCGTAGGAATGAAAAACTGTTTTTT

D gene: .
V gene: TRBV28
clone size: .
J gene: TRBJ1-1
CDR3 protein: CASSTYLLGGANLRSTEAFF
CDR3 DNA: TGTGCCAGCAGTACCTACCTACTGGGGGGGGCTAATTTAAGGAGCACTGAAGCTTTCTTT

D gene: TRBD1
V gene: TRBV10-3
clone size: .
J gene: TRBJ1-2
CDR3 protein: CAISDDPGQGNYGYTF
CDR3 DNA: TGTGCCATCAGTGACGACCCGGGACAGGGGAACTATGGCTACACCTTC

D gene: TRBD2
V gene: TRBV5-1
clone size: .
J gene: TRBJ2-7
CDR3 protein: CASSLGTSGSGEQYF
CDR3 DNA: TGCGCCAGCAGCTTGGGGACTAGCGGGAGCGGCGAGCAGTACTTC

D gene: TRBD1
V gene: TRBV14
clone size: .
J gene: TRBJ2-7
CDR3 protein: CASSHPGGNEQYF
CDR3 DNA: TGTGCCAGCAGCCACCCAGGGGGAAACGAGCAGTACTTC

D gene: .
V gene: TRBV18
clone size: .
J gene: TRBJ1-3
CDR3 protein: CASSPMDNSGNTIYF
CDR3 DNA: TGTGCCAGCTCACCAATGGACAACTCTGGAAACACCATATATTTT

D gene: TRBD2
V gene: TRBV11-3
clone size: .
J gene: TRBJ2-1
CDR3 protein: CASSSTSGDYNEQFF
CDR3 DNA: TGTGCCAGCAGCTCTACTAGCGGGGATTACAATGAGCAGTTCTTC

D gene: TRBD1
V gene: TRBV27
clone size: .
J gene: TRBJ2-6
CDR3 protein: CASRPGQGARGANVLTF
CDR3 DNA: TGTGCCAGCAGACCGGGACAGGGGGCGCGAGGGGCCAACGTCCTGACTTTC

D gene: .
V gene: TRBV4-2
clone size: once
J gene: TRBJ1-2
CDR3 protein: CASRTGGGDRFGYTF
CDR3 DNA: TGTGCCAGCCGGACTGGGGGGGGCGATCGTTTTGGCTACACCTTC

D gene: TRBD1
V gene: TRBV11-2
clone size: .
J gene: TRBJ1-5
CDR3 protein: CASSLVQGVKGQPQHF
CDR3 DNA: TGTGCCAGCAGCTTAGTCCAGGGGGTTAAAGGACAGCCCCAGCATTTT

D gene: .
V gene: TRBV30
clone size: .
J gene: TRBJ2-3
CDR3 protein: CAWSAPRFDADTQYF
CDR3 DNA: TGTGCCTGGAGCGCCCCCAGGTTCGACGCAGATACGCAGTATTTT

D gene: TRBD1
V gene: TRBV10-1
clone size: .
J gene: TRBJ1-5
CDR3 protein: CASSEPGSTGPNPRDQPQHF
CDR3 DNA: TGCGCCAGCAGTGAGCCCGGTTCGACAGGGCCCAATCCAAGAGATCAGCCCCAGCATTTT

D gene: .
V gene: TRBV19
clone size: .
J gene: TRBJ2-1
CDR3 protein: CASSSVGDYNEQFF
CDR3 DNA: TGTGCCAGTAGTTCAGTGGGAGACTACAATGAGCAGTTCTTC

D gene: .
V gene: TRBV28
clone size: .
J gene: TRBJ2-2
CDR3 protein: CASSSDSQGPATPGELFF
CDR3 DNA: TGTGCCAGCAGTTCAGACTCACAGGGACCGGCGACACCGGGGGAGCTGTTTTTT

D gene: TRBD1
V gene: TRBV19
clone size: .
J gene: TRBJ1-4
CDR3 protein: CASSTHGGGRGFEKLFF
CDR3 DNA: TGTGCCAGTAGTACTCACGGAGGGGGCAGGGGGTTTGAAAAACTGTTTTTT

D gene: TRBD1
V gene: TRBV2
clone size: .
J gene: TRBJ1-2
CDR3 protein: CASSEAGDSVYGYTF
CDR3 DNA: TGTGCCAGCAGTGAGGCCGGGGACAGCGTCTATGGCTACACCTTC

D gene: TRBD1
V gene: TRBV18
clone size: .
J gene: TRBJ1-6
CDR3 protein: CASSPDRGNSPLHF
CDR3 DNA: TGTGCCAGCTCACCGGACAGGGGGAATTCACCCCTCCACTTT

D gene: .
V gene: TRBV23-1
clone size: .
J gene: TRBJ2-7
CDR3 protein: CASSQSIRTEPYEQYF
CDR3 DNA: TGCGCCAGCAGTCAATCTATCAGGACAGAACCCTACGAGCAGTACTTC

D gene: TRBD2
V gene: TRBV9
clone size: .
J gene: TRBJ2-3
CDR3 protein: CASSGRLARPSTDTQYF
CDR3 DNA: TGTGCCAGCAGCGGGAGACTAGCGAGACCTAGCACAGATACGCAGTATTTT

D gene: .
V gene: TRBV20-1
clone size: .
J gene: TRBJ1-1
CDR3 protein: CSARDYREAFF
CDR3 DNA: TGCAGTGCTAGAGATTACAGGGAAGCTTTCTTT

D gene: .
V gene: TRBV7-9
clone size: .
J gene: TRBJ1-4
CDR3 protein: CASSSRWTDYTTNEKLFF
CDR3 DNA: TGTGCCAGCAGCTCCCGTTGGACAGATTATACAACTAATGAAAAACTGTTTTTT